One sample yielded the 14 T cell receptor beta chains listed below, sequenced in a study of cytomegalovirus exposure and HLA in healthy donors. Primers: 60 Vbeta forward and 13 Jbeta reverse. Sequenced by immunoSEQ multiplex PCR; TCRdb stores in-frame clones only, minus some. The sample consists of about 130,000 clones, over 70% of them appearing once. Sequencing used PBMCs. These receptors were obtained from a man between 25 and 39 years old in good health and CMV-seronegative.

This chain links TRBV27 with TRBJ2-7; 7 bases align to TRBD1. The CDR3 length is 14 residues. Germline V gives CDR1 MNHEY, CDR2 SMNVEV (reference sequence). V lost 5 bases and J lost 3; bases outside the gene matches: 7. The CDR3 DNA reads TGTGCCAGCAGTCTAGACCCAGGGGGCTACGAGCAGTACTTC. This encodes CASSLDPGGYEQYF.

This clone was seen a single time. V is TRBV27 and J is TRBJ2-7; D perhaps matches TRBD2 (6 bases). The CDR3 length is 15 residues. The V and J ends lost 6 bases and 0 bases respectively, with 15 bases between them. Per germline, CDR1 MNHEY and CDR2 SMNVEV (reference sequence). This CDR3 is CASSPRKRVSYEQYF. In nucleotides, the CDR3 is TGTGCCAGCAGCCCCCGGAAGCGGGTCTCCTACGAGCAGTACTTC.

The chain is built from TRBV7-2 and TRBJ2-7, with 7 bases identical to TRBD2. This CDR3 contains 15 residues. V shed 1 base, J shed 1 base, and the junction held 4 bases outside the gene matches. Germline CDR1 reads SGHTA; CDR2 reads FQGNSA. The CDR3 here is CASSLGPSGSYEQYF. The CDR3 DNA is TGTGCCAGCAGCTTAGGGCCTAGCGGTTCCTACGAGCAGTACTTC.

The count of this clone is one. The gene calls are TRBV19 and TRBJ1-2; 7 bases fit TRBD1. Germline CDR1 is LNHDA and CDR2 is SQIVND (reference sequence). The CDR3 loop spans 15 amino acids. The V and J ends lost 3 bases and 4 bases, in that order; junction bases with no gene match: 8. This CDR3 is CASSMGPGGVYGYTF. CDR3 coding DNA: TGTGCCAGTAGTATGGGTCCAGGGGGAGTCTATGGCTACACCTTC.

The table lists this clone with a count of one. This chain links TRBV27 with TRBJ2-7; a possible D gene is TRBD1 (5 bases). The V gene's germline CDR1 is MNHEY and CDR2 SMNVEV (reference sequence). Trimming took off 0 bases at V and 0 bases at J, with 12 bases between the two ends. The CDR3 loop spans 16 amino acids. The CDR3 sequence is CASSLSTETSSYEQYF. CDR3 sequence (DNA): TGTGCCAGCAGTTTATCGACAGAGACCAGCTCCTACGAGCAGTACTTC.

This chain uses TRBV11-1 with TRBJ1-1; the D gene is possibly TRBD1 (5 bases). Trimming took 5 bases from V and 0 from J, leaving 10 bases between them. The germline CDR1 and CDR2 sequences are SGHAT and FQDESV (reference sequence). CDR3 length: 14 amino acids. The CDR3 loop reads CASSPTALNTEAFF. The CDR3 DNA reads as TGTGCCAGCAGCCCGACAGCCCTGAACACTGAAGCTTTCTTT.

The chain has TRBV7-9 and TRBJ1-1, with TRBD1 identical over 7 bases. V shed 5 bases and J 6 bases; nucleotides not matched to a gene: 3. Germline-derived CDR1 and CDR2 are SEHNR and FQNEAQ (reference sequence). There are 12 residues in the CDR3. This CDR3 reads CASSRGGSEAFF. CDR3 nucleotide sequence: TGTGCCAGCAGCCGAGGGGGCTCTGAAGCTTTCTTT.

This chain connects TRBV7-2 to TRBJ2-2; possible D gene TRBD2, 6 bases. V was pared by 2 bases and J by 1 base, with 11 bases between. Germline CDR1 SGHTA, CDR2 FQGNSA. The CDR3 consists of 16 residues. The CDR3 DNA is TGTGCCAGCAGCTTATTTTCTAGCGTGAACACCGGGGAGCTGTTTTTT. Protein sequence: CASSLFSSVNTGELFF.

Notes on this clone: The identical CDR3 is also encoded by other nucleotide sequences in the sample. V gene TRBV10-3 combines with J gene TRBJ1-5; a weak D match, TRBD1 (6 bases). Germline CDR1 ENHRY, CDR2 SYGVKD. With 2 bases removed from V and 4 bases from J, the gap between germline ends came to 12 bases. This CDR3 spans 15 amino acids. Here the CDR3 DNA reads TGTGCCATCAGTGAGGGGCCAGGGGATAATCAGCCCCAGCATTTT. It is translated as CAISEGPGDNQPQHF.

The chain links TRBV6-5 to TRBJ2-5; TRBD2 matches at 10 bases. The germline V gene encodes CDR1 MNHEY and CDR2 SVGAGI. This CDR3 is 16 amino acids long. J gave up 2 bases and V 0 bases, and 3 bases lay outside the gene matches. In nucleotides, the CDR3 is TGTGCCAGCAGTTACTCGAAACTAGCGGGACAAGAGACCCAGTACTTC. Its protein product is CASSYSKLAGQETQYF.

This clone occurred once. The chain joins TRBV28 to TRBJ2-7; D gene ambiguous. The germline V and J ends were trimmed by 8 bases and 6 bases, with 11 bases remaining between them. Germline V gene lookup returns CDR1 MDHEN and CDR2 SYDVKM. The CDR3 extends over 11 amino acids. CDR3 in amino acids: CASAGPGEQYF. CDR3 in DNA: TGTGCCAGCGCTGGCCCGGGCGAGCAGTACTTC.

The V call is TRBV21-1, the J call TRBJ1-2. TRBV21-1 is annotated as a pseudogene. The length of the CDR3 is 14 residues. The CDR3 coding sequence is TGTGCCAGCAGCGGGGGGGGAAATAACTATGGCTACACCTTC. Protein: CASSGGGNNYGYTF.

This clone was counted between two and nine times. This rearrangement joins TRBV20-1 to TRBJ1-2, with no clear D. Germline V gives CDR1 DFQATT, CDR2 SNEGSKA (reference sequence). The CDR3 sequence is 10 residues long. The CDR3 bases are TGCGTTGCAGAAAACTATGGCTACACCTTC. Encoded protein: CVAENYGYTF.

This chain uses TRBV19 with TRBJ2-6; D unclear. Trimming cost V 7 bases and J 2 bases, with 9 bases left between them. This CDR3 is 14 amino acids long. Germline V CDR1 and CDR2: LNHDA, SQIVND (reference sequence). This CDR3 reads CASKSYPGANVLTF. For the CDR3, the DNA is TGTGCCAGTAAGAGTTATCCTGGGGCCAACGTCCTGACTTTC.